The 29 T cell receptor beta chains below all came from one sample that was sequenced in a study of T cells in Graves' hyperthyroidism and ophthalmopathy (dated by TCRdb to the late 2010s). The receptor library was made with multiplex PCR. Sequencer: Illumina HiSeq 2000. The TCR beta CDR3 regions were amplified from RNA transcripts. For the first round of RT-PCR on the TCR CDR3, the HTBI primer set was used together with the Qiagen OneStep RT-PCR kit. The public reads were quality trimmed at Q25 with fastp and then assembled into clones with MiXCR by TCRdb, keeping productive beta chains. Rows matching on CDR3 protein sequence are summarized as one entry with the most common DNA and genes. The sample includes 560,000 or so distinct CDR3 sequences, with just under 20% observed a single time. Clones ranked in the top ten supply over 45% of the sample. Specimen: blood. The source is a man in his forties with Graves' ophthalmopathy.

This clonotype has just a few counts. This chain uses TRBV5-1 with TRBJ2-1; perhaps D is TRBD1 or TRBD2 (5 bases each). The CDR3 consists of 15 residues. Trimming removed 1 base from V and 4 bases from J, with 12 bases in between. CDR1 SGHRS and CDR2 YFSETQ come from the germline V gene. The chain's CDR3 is CASSLSRELYNEQFF. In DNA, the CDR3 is TGCGCCAGCAGCTTGAGCAGGGAGTTATACAATGAGCAGTTCTTC. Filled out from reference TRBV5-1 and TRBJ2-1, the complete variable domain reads KAGVTQTPRYLIKTRGQQVTLSCSPISGHRSVSWYQQTPGQGLQFLFEYFSETQRNKGNFPGRFSGRQFSNSRSEMNVSTLELGDSALYLCASSLSRELYNEQFFGPGTRLTVL.

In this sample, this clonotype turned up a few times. The CDR3 here is CASSVEVGVTDTQYF. The CDR3 bases are TGTGCCAGCAGCGTAGAAGTGGGGGTCACAGATACGCAGTATTTT. The chain joins TRBV9 to TRBJ2-3; D is tentatively TRBD1 or TRBD2 (5 bases each). Germline V gene data show CDR1 as SGDLS and CDR2 as YYNGEE. The CDR3 covers 15 residues. V was trimmed by 0 bases and J by 2 bases, leaving 10 bases between them.

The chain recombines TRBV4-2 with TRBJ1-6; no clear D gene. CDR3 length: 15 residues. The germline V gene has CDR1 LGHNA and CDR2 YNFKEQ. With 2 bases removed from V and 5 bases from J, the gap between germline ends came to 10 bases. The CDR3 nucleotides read TGTGCCAGCAGCCAATTAAGAAGGGATAATTCACCCCTCCACTTT. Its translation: CASSQLRRDNSPLHF.

The CDR3 DNA follows: TGCAGTGCTGTACTAGCGGGGGGGAACAATGAGCAGTTCTTC. It translates to CSAVLAGGNNEQFF. The chain uses TRBV20-1 and TRBJ2-1; TRBD2 matches 13 bases. Germline values: CDR1 DFQATT, CDR2 SNEGSKA (reference sequence). The CDR3 consists of 14 residues. J was trimmed by 5 bases and V by 5 bases; bases with no gene match: 3.

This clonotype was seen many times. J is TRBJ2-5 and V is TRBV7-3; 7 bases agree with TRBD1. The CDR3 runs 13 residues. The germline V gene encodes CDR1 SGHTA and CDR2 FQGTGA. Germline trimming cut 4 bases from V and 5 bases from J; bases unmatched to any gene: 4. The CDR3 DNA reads TGTGCCAGCAGCTCGACAGGGCTGGAGACCCAGTACTTC. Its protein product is CASSSTGLETQYF.

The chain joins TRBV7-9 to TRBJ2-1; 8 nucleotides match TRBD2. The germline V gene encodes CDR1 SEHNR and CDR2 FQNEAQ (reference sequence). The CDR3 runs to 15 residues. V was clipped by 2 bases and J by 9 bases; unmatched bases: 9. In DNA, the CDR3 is TGTGCCAGCAGCTTAATCAGCGGGAGTCGCGGTGAGCAGTTCTTC. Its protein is CASSLISGSRGEQFF.

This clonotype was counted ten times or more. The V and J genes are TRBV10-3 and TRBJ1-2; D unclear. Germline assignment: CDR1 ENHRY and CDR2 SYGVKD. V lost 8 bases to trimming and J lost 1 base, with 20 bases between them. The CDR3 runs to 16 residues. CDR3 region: CAIGVQSGRNNYGYTF. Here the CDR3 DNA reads TGTGCCATCGGCGTCCAATCGGGCAGAAATAACTATGGCTACACCTTC.

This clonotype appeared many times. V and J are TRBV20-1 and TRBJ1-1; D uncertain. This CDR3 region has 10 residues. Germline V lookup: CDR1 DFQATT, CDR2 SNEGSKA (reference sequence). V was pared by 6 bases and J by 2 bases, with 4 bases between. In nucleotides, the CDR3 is TGCAGTGCAAGAAACACTGAAGCTTTCTTT. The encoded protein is CSARNTEAFF.

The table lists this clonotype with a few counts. The CDR3 nucleotides read TGTGCCAGCAGCCCGGGGGGGACCGGGGCCAACGTCCTGACTTTC. It specifies CASSPGGTGANVLTF. The rearrangement uses TRBV7-8 and TRBJ2-6; 8 nucleotides match TRBD2. Trimming at V came to 5 bases and at J to 4 bases, leaving 4 bases not matched to a gene. This CDR3 spans 15 amino acids. Germline V gene lookup returns CDR1 SGHVS and CDR2 FQNEAQ.

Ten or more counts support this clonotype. The CDR3 loop reads CASSSGTGVSEQYF. CDR3 DNA: TGTGCCAGCAGTTCCGGGACAGGGGTAAGCGAGCAGTACTTC. J is TRBJ2-7 and V is TRBV28; 10 nucleotides agree with TRBD1. Germline CDR1 and CDR2: MDHEN and SYDVKM. The J segment lost 6 bases and the V segment lost 4 bases, leaving 6 bases of the junction unmatched. This CDR3 contains 14 residues. Looking up the rest from reference TRBV28 and TRBJ2-7 gives the full variable domain: DVKVTQSSRYLVKRTGEKVFLECVQDMDHENMFWYRQDPGLGLRLIYFSYDVKMKEKGDIPEGYSVSREKKERFSLILESASTNQTSMYLCASSSGTGVSEQYFGPGTRLTVT.

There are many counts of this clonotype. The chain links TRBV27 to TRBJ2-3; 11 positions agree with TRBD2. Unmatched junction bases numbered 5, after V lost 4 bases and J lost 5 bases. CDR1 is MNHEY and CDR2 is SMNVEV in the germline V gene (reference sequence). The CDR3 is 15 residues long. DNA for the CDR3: TGTGCCAGCAGTTCTAGCGGGGGGCAAGGAGATACGCAGTATTTT. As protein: CASSSSGGQGDTQYF.

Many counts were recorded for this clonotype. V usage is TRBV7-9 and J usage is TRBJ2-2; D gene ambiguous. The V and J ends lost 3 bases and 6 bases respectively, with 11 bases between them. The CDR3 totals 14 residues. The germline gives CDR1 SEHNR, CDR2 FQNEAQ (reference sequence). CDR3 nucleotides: TGTGCCAGCAGCTTTCTCGGGTTGCCCGGGGAGCTGTTTTTT. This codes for CASSFLGLPGELFF.

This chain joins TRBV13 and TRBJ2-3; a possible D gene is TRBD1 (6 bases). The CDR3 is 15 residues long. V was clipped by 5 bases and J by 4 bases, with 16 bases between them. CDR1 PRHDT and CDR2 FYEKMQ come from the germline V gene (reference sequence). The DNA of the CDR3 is TGTGCCAGCAGCGTAGTAGGGGGAAGGGCAGATACGCAGTATTTT. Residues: CASSVVGGRADTQYF. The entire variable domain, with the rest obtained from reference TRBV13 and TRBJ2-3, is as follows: AAGVIQSPRHLIKEKRETATLKCYPIPRHDTVYWYQQGPGQDPQFLISFYEKMQSDKGSIPDRFSAQQFSDYHSELNMSSLELGDSALYFCASSVVGGRADTQYFGPGTRLTVL.

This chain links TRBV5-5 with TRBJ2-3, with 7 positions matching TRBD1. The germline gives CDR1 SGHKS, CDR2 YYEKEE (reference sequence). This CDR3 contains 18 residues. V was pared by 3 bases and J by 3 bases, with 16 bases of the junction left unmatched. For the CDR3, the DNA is TGTGCCAGCAGCTCCGTGCGGGTCGACAGGGTACGGACAGATACGCAGTATTTT. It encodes CASSSVRVDRVRTDTQYF.

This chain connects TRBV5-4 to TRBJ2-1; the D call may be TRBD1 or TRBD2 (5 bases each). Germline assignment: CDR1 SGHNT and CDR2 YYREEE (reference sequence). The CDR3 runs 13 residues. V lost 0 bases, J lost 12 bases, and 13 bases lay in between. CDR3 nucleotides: TGTGCCAGCAGCTTGGATTCCGGGACGAGGCAGTTCTTC. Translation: CASSLDSGTRQFF.

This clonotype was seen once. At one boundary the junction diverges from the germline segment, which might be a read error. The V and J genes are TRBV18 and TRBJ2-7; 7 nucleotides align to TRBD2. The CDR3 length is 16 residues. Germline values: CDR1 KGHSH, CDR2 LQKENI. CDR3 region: CTSSPIYGGNNYEQYF. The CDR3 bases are TGTACCAGCTCACCTATCTACGGGGGGAATAACTACGAGCAGTACTTC. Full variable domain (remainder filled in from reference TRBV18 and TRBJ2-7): NAGVMQNPRHLVRRRGQEARLRCSPMKGHSHVYWYRQLPEEGLKFMVYLQKENIIDESGMPKERFSAEFPKEGPSILRIQQVVRGDSAAYFCTSSPIYGGNNYEQYFGPGTRLTVT.

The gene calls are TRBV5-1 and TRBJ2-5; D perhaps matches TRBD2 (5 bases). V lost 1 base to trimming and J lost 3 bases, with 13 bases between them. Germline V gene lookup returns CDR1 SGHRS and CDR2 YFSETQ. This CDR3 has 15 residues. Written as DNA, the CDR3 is TGCGCCAGCAGCTTGTCAGGAGGCAGCGAAGAGACCCAGTACTTC. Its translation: CASSLSGGSEETQYF.

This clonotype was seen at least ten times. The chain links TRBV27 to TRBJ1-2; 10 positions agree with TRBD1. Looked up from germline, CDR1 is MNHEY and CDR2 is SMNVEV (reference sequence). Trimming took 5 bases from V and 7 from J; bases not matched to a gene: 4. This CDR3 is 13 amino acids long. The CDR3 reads CASSRQGAGGYTF. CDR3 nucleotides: TGTGCCAGCAGTCGACAGGGGGCTGGTGGCTACACCTTC.

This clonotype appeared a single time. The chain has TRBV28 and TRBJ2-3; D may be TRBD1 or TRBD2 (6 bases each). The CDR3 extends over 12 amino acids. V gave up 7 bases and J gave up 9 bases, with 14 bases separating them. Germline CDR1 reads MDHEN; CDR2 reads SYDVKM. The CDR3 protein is CASTPRGGTQYF. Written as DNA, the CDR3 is TGTGCCAGCACCCCCAGGGGAGGAACGCAGTATTTT.

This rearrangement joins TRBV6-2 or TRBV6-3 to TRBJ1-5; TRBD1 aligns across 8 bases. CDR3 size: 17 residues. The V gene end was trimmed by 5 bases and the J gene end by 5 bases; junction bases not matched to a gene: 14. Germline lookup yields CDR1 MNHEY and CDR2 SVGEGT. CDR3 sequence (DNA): TGTGCCAGCAGTCACGGCCGGACAGGGATGCGGGATCAGCCCCAGCATTTT. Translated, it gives CASSHGRTGMRDQPQHF.

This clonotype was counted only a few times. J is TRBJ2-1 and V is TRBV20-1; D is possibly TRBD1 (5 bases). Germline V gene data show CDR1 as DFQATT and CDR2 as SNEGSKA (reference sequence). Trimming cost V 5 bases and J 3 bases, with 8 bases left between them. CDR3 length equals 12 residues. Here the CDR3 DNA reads TGCAGTGCTTCTGACAGCTACAATGAGCAGTTCTTC. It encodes CSASDSYNEQFF.

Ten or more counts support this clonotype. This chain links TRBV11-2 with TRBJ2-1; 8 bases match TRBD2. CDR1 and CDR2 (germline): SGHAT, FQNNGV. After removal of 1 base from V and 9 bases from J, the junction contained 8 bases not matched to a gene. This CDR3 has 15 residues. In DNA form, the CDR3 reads TGTGCCAGCAGCTTAGGAAACGGGGGGGTGAGTGAGCAGTTCTTC. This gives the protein CASSLGNGGVSEQFF. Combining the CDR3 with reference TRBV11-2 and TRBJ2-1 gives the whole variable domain EAGVAQSPRYKIIEKRQSVAFWCNPISGHATLYWYQQILGQGPKLLIQFQNNGVVDDSQLPKDRFSAERLKGVDSTLKIQPAKLEDSAVYLCASSLGNGGVSEQFFGPGTRLTVL.

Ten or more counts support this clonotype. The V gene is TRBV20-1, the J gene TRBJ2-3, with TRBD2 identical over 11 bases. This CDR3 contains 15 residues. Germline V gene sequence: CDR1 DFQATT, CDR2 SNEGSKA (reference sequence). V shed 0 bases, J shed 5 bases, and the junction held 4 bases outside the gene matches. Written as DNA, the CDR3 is TGCAGTGCTAGAGAGGCTAGCGGGAGGCAAGATACGCAGTATTTT. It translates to CSAREASGRQDTQYF.

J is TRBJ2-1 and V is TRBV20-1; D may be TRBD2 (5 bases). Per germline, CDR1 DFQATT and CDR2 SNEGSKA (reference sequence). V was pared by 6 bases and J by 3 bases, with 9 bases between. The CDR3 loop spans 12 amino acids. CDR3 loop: CSATDFYNEQFF. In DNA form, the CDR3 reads TGCAGTGCCACGGACTTCTACAATGAGCAGTTCTTC.

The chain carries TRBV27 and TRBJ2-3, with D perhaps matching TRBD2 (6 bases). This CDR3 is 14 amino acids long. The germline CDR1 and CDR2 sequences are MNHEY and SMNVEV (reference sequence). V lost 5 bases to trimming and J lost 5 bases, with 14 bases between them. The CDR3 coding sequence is TGTGCCAGCAGTCACCACGGCGGGATAGATACGCAGTATTTT. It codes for CASSHHGGIDTQYF.

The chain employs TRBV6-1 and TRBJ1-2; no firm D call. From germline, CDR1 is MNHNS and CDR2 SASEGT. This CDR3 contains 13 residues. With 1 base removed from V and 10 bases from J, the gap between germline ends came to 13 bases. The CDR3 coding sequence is TGTGCCAGCAGTGAAGGGTCGAGAGTTGTCTACACCTTC. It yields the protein CASSEGSRVVYTF.

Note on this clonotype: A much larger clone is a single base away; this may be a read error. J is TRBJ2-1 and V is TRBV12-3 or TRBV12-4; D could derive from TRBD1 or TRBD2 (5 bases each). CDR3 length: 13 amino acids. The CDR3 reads CASRAGTLGEQCF. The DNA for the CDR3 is TGTGCCAGCAGGGCTGGGACCCTAGGTGAGCAGTGCTTC.

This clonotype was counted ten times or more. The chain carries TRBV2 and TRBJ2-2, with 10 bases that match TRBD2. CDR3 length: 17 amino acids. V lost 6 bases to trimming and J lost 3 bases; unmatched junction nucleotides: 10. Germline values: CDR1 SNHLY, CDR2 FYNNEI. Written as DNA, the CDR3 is TGTGCCAGCAGAGTTAGCGGGGGGCAGGTCTACACCGGGGAGCTGTTTTTT. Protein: CASRVSGGQVYTGELFF. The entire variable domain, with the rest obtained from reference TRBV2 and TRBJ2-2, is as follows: EPEVTQTPSHQVTQMGQEVILRCVPISNHLYFYWYRQILGQKVEFLVSFYNNEISEKSEIFDDQFSVERPDGSNFTLKIRSTKLEDSAMYFCASRVSGGQVYTGELFFGEGSRLTVL.

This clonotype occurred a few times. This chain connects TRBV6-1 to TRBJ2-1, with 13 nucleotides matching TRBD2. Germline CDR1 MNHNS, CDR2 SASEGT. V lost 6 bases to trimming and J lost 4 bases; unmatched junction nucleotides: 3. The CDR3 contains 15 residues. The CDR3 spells CASRLAGGGYNEQFF. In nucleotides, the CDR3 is TGTGCCAGCAGACTAGCGGGAGGGGGGTACAATGAGCAGTTCTTC.